The table lists the clone carrying this T cell receptor (beta chain) with a count of one. The data are from a study of blood T cell repertoires in COVID-19. Background on the study: Samples taken during acute and convalescent COVID-19 were collected in the United States, Italy and Spain. PBMCs, B-cell-depleted T cells, or T cells were the source of the cDNA or gDNA that made up the material.

The V gene end was trimmed by 3 bases and the J gene end by 7 bases; junction bases not matched to a gene: 23. CDR3 length equals 19 residues. The germline CDR1 and CDR2 sequences are GTSNPN and SVGIG (reference sequence). As processed by the authors: Estimation of nucleated cell counts relied on the amplification of reference gene primers. Clones were read by immunoSEQ multiplex PCR, and TCRdb kept only the in-frame ones, dropping some. For V, J and clone size, that table is used; D and trimming come from the DNA. The sample lists roughly 100,000 clones, approximately 92% seen once, with around 4.4% in the top ten.

The chain employs TRBV30 and TRBJ1-2; 10 nucleotides agree with TRBD1. Sequenced material: peripheral blood. The TCR originated in a man between 18 and 35 years old with acute or convalescent COVID-19. CDR3 sequence reads: CAWRFSPLTRDRGSGGYTF. The CDR3 bases are TGTGCCTGGAGGTTTAGTCCCCTTACCCGGGACAGGGGATCGGGTGGCTACACCTTC.